Following are 15 T cell receptor beta chains from one sample sequenced in a study of regulatory T cells in long-lasting Graves disease (dated by TCRdb to the early 2020s). The method behind the library was multiplex PCR. Sequencing instrument: Illumina HiSeq 4000. To build TCR beta libraries, CDR3 regions were amplified by Arm-PCR using iRepertoire HTBI primers. The raw public reads went through TCRdb reprocessing: fastp at Q25, MiXCR clone calling, in-frame beta chains kept. Every entry covers one CDR3 protein and lists the most common genes and DNA from its rows. This sample lists a few hundred thousand distinct CDR3 sequences; around 20% were detected once. Clones ranked in the top ten supply roughly 13% of the sample. Interpreted using the paper, the time point label stands for: newly diagnosed GD, antithyroid drugs for less than 3 months. RNA was extracted from PBMCs in TRIzol for both TCR sequencing and RNA sequencing.

Here the sequenced sample was peripheral blood mononuclear cells (PBMCs), taken at new diagnosis, from a patient treated with antithyroid drugs. The receptors stem from a female donor with Graves disease.

This clonotype was seen at least ten times. The gene calls are TRBV3-1 and TRBJ1-3; D is uncertain. V lost 3 bases and J 0 bases, leaving 12 bases between the germline ends. The CDR3 has 16 amino acids. CDR1 is LGHDT, CDR2 YNNKEL, per germline (reference sequence). DNA of the CDR3: TGTGCCAGCAGCCAGGCAGGCCCTGGCTCTGGAAACACCATATATTTT. Translated: CASSQAGPGSGNTIYF.

This clonotype came up once. The rearrangement uses TRBV20-1 and TRBJ2-5; 9 nucleotides match TRBD1. The germline V gene has CDR1 DFQATT and CDR2 SNEGSKA (reference sequence). V lost 6 bases to trimming and J lost 4 bases; unmatched junction nucleotides: 9. The CDR3 totals 14 residues. CDR3 loop: CSAKRTGAPETQYF. CDR3 DNA: TGCAGTGCGAAACGGACAGGGGCCCCAGAGACCCAGTACTTC.

CDR3: CASIGDRDYGYTF. The CDR3 nucleotides read TGTGCCAGCATCGGGGACAGGGACTATGGCTACACCTTC. The chain combines TRBV9 with TRBJ1-2, with 9 nucleotides matching TRBD1. This CDR3 spans 13 amino acids. The V gene end was trimmed by 6 bases and the J gene end by 3 bases; junction bases not matched to a gene: 3. Germline CDR1 is SGDLS and CDR2 is YYNGEE. Full variable domain (remainder filled in from reference TRBV9 and TRBJ1-2): DSGVTQTPKHLITATGQRVTLRCSPRSGDLSVYWYQQSLDQGLQFLIQYYNGEERAKGNILERFSAQQFPDLHSELNLSSLELGDSALYFCASIGDRDYGYTFGSGTRLTVV.

This clonotype was recorded at least ten times. V and J are TRBV7-9 and TRBJ2-1, with 11 bases that match TRBD1. Unmatched junction bases numbered 5, after V lost 4 bases and J lost 6 bases. The CDR3 loop spans 15 amino acids. CDR1 is SEHNR and CDR2 is FQNEAQ in the germline V gene (reference sequence). This CDR3 is CASSSDRGQGNEQFF. CDR3 sequence (DNA): TGTGCCAGCAGCTCGGACAGGGGGCAAGGCAATGAGCAGTTCTTC.

This clonotype occurred many times. The chain employs TRBV20-1 and TRBJ2-5, with 9 bases identical to TRBD1. Per germline, CDR1 DFQATT and CDR2 SNEGSKA (reference sequence). This CDR3 spans 15 amino acids. With V trimmed by 6 bases and J by 5 bases, 13 bases remained unmatched. The CDR3 protein is CSAATALTGGETQYF. The CDR3 nucleotides are TGCAGTGCCGCAACGGCTCTGACAGGGGGGGAGACCCAGTACTTC.

This clonotype was observed many times. This rearrangement joins TRBV20-1 to TRBJ2-1; TRBD2 agrees at 10 bases. Losses at the gene ends were 4 bases for V and 5 bases for J; bases not matched to a gene: 8. Germline loops: CDR1 DFQATT, CDR2 SNEGSKA (reference sequence). The CDR3 has 15 residues. For the CDR3, the DNA is TGCAGTGCTAAGATTCTAGCGGGAGAGCACAATGAGCAGTTCTTC. As protein: CSAKILAGEHNEQFF.

The chain has TRBV27 and TRBJ2-3; 9 bases agree with TRBD2. Unmatched junction bases numbered 4, after V lost 4 bases and J lost 2 bases. CDR3 length equals 15 residues. The germline V gene has CDR1 MNHEY and CDR2 SMNVEV (reference sequence). For the CDR3, the DNA is TGTGCCAGCAGTTCCGCTAGCGGGAACACAGATACGCAGTATTTT. Translated: CASSSASGNTDTQYF.

In its sample, this clonotype was seen a few times. At one end the junction does not follow the germline gene, possibly because of a read error. The J gene is TRBJ2-1, the V gene TRBV28; perhaps TRBD2 as D (7 bases). The assigned J gene may be wrong: the sequence end matches TRBJ2-5 better. The CDR3 length is 17 residues. In germline, CDR1 is MDHEN, CDR2 SYDVKM. CDR3 bases: TGCGCCAGCAGTAATCCGAACGGGGGGCCCCACCAAGAGGCCCAGTACTTC. Amino acid sequence: CASSNPNGGPHQEAQYF.

This clonotype was detected ten times or more. The V gene is TRBV11-3, the J gene TRBJ1-1; possibly TRBD1 for D (5 bases). Germline V gene sequence: CDR1 SGHNT, CDR2 YENEEA. The CDR3 runs to 14 residues. V shed 3 bases and J shed 0 bases, with 8 bases lying between them. The CDR3 nucleotides are TGTGCCAGCAGCTTTGCACAGGTGAACACTGAAGCTTTCTTT. It is translated as CASSFAQVNTEAFF.

The gene calls are TRBV28 and TRBJ1-4; TRBD1 agrees at 8 bases. This CDR3 has 14 residues. Trimming removed 6 bases from V and 8 bases from J; junction bases left unmatched: 8. Germline V lookup: CDR1 MDHEN, CDR2 SYDVKM. CDR3 sequence reads: CASRPHRGEEKLFF. The CDR3 DNA reads TGTGCCAGCAGACCCCACAGGGGGGAAGAAAAACTGTTTTTT. Combining the CDR3 with reference TRBV28 and TRBJ1-4 gives the whole variable domain DVKVTQSSRYLVKRTGEKVFLECVQDMDHENMFWYRQDPGLGLRLIYFSYDVKMKEKGDIPEGYSVSREKKERFSLILESASTNQTSMYLCASRPHRGEEKLFFGSGTQLSVL.

This clonotype was counted many times. The chain uses TRBV30 and TRBJ2-1, with TRBD2 as a possible D gene (5 bases). The germline CDR1 and CDR2 sequences are GTSNPN and SVGIG (reference sequence). This CDR3 has 14 residues. V dropped 7 bases and J dropped 4 bases, with 17 bases sitting between them. The CDR3: CASSGVQLYNEQFF. The CDR3 DNA reads TGTGCCTCCAGCGGTGTACAGCTTTACAATGAGCAGTTCTTC.

This clonotype showed up many times. V usage is TRBV11-3 and J usage is TRBJ2-1; D gene unclear. Trimming stripped 4 bases from V and 6 bases from J, with 7 bases between. The CDR3 is made up of 12 amino acids. Germline CDR1 is SGHNT and CDR2 is YENEEA. The CDR3 bases are TGTGCCAGCAGCTGGTTGCTCAATGAGCAGTTCTTC. This translates into CASSWLLNEQFF.

The rearrangement joins TRBV7-8 to TRBJ2-7; D remains unclear. Germline loops: CDR1 SGHVS, CDR2 FQNEAQ. CDR3 length equals 12 residues. Trimming cost V 8 bases and J 0 bases, with 8 bases left between them. CDR3 region: CASGHSSYEQYF. In nucleotides, the CDR3 is TGTGCCAGCGGGCACAGCTCCTACGAGCAGTACTTC. The full variable domain, with the rest looked up from reference TRBV7-8 and TRBJ2-7, is GAGVSQSPRYKVAKRGQDVALRCDPISGHVSLFWYQQALGQGPEFLTYFQNEAQLDKSGLPSDRFFAERPEGSVSTLKIQRTQQEDSAVYLCASGHSSYEQYFGPGTRLTVT.

About this clonotype itself: A much larger clone differs from this one at a single base, so this may be a read error. V gene TRBV7-2 combines with J gene TRBJ2-7; no reliable D call. Trimming pared 4 bases from V and 4 bases from J, leaving 17 bases between. The CDR3 runs to 15 residues. The germline V gene encodes CDR1 SGHTA and CDR2 FQGNSA. The CDR3 bases are TGTGCCAGCAGCTCGTGGCAGGCAGCGAAGTACGAGCAGTACTTC. Amino acids: CASSSWQAAKYEQYF.

The chain uses TRBV6-4 and TRBJ2-2; D unresolved. Germline CDR1 MRHNA, CDR2 SNTAGT. V was pared by 9 bases and J by 0 bases, with 14 bases between. This CDR3 is 15 amino acids long. The CDR3 loop is CASGIDSSNTGELFF. CDR3 in DNA: TGTGCCAGTGGGATCGACTCTTCGAACACCGGGGAGCTGTTTTTT.